The source of this T cell receptor beta chain is a study of blood T cell repertoires in COVID-19. Turning to the study itself: The study drew acute and convalescent COVID-19 samples from the United States, Italy and Spain. PBMCs, B-cell-depleted T cells, or T cells were the source of the cDNA or gDNA that made up the material.

As processed by the authors: Amplified reference gene primers provided the basis for estimating nucleated cell counts. Some clones are missing from TCRdb's copy, which holds only in-frame ones; the method was immunoSEQ multiplex PCR. V, J and clone size are taken as reported in that table, and D and trimming were inferred from the DNA itself. This sample has around 30,000 clones; approximately 86% occur once, and the top ten carry around 10%. Germline CDR1 reads SGHAT; CDR2 reads FQNNGV. Trimming removed 1 base at V and 5 bases at J, with 11 bases between. The CDR3 runs 14 residues. The source of this sequence is a human donor in a cohort sampled during active COVID-19. The donor label of this sample is uncertain. The rearrangement joins TRBV11-2 to TRBJ2-5, with a possible D match to TRBD2 (5 bases). The source material was peripheral blood. This CDR3 reads CASSLGVSVETQYF. The CDR3 DNA is TGTGCCAGCAGCTTAGGAGTTAGCGTCGAGACCCAGTACTTC.